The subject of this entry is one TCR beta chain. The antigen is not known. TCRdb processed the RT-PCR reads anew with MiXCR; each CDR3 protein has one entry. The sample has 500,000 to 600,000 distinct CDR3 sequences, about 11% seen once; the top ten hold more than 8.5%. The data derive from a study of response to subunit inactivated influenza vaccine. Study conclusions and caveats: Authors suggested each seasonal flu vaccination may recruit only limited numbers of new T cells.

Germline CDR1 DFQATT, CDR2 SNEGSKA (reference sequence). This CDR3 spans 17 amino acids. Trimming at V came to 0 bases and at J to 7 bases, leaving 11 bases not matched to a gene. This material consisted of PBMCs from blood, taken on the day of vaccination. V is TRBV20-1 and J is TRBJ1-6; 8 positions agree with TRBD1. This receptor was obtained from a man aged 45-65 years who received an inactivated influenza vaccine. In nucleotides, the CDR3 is TGCAGTGCTAGAGATCAAGGACAGGGACCCCTCAATTCACCCCTCCACTTT. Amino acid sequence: CSARDQGQGPLNSPLHF.